These 10 T cell receptor beta chains share one sample of origin, sequenced in a study of T cells after somatic rescue of genetic block (dated by TCRdb to the early 2020s). Library method: the immunoSEQ multiplex PCR assay. TCRdb obtained this table from immuneACCESS and retained in-frame rearrangements with V and J assigned. These tables miss some clones; where compared with another copy, unresolved V genes account for less than half of the shortfall, and the remainder is unexplained. In this sample the table shows over 12,000 clones, 55% to 75% of which occur a single time. Together, the top ten hold more than 13% of the sample. Sequencing input: peripheral blood mononuclear cells (PBMCs). These receptors all come from a boy aged 5-17 years.

The sample holds a few counts of this clone. The rearrangement links TRBV13 to TRBJ2-1; 11 nucleotides line up with TRBD2. The CDR3 covers 14 residues. Germline lookup yields CDR1 PRHDT and CDR2 FYEKMQ (reference sequence). J lost 8 bases, V lost 7 bases, and 7 bases had no gene match. This chain's CDR3 is CASTLAGGQDEQFF. The CDR3, as DNA: TGTGCCAGCACTTTAGCGGGGGGGCAGGATGAGCAGTTCTTC.

This clone is a singleton in its sample. The chain couples TRBV6-5 to TRBJ2-7, with 7 bases that match TRBD1. Trimming at V came to 3 bases and at J to 6 bases, leaving 5 bases not matched to a gene. The CDR3 covers 13 residues. Germline assignment: CDR1 MNHEY and CDR2 SVGAGI. CDR3 DNA sequence: TGTGCCAGCAGTTATACAGGGGCTAGCGAGCAGTACTTC. Encoded protein: CASSYTGASEQYF.

The chain joins TRBV19 to TRBJ1-5, with D unresolved. CDR3 length: 14 amino acids. Germline-derived CDR1 and CDR2 are LNHDA and SQIVND (reference sequence). V was trimmed by 0 bases and J by 7 bases, leaving 10 bases between them. The CDR3 spells CASSIDRWRQPQHF. CDR3 coding DNA: TGTGCCAGTAGTATAGACCGCTGGAGGCAGCCCCAGCATTTT.

The chain recombines TRBV13 with TRBJ2-1; 13 nucleotides line up with TRBD2. Per germline, CDR1 PRHDT and CDR2 FYEKMQ (reference sequence). The V gene end was trimmed by 1 base and the J gene end by 7 bases; junction bases not matched to a gene: 10. This CDR3 is 18 amino acids long. CDR3 sequence (DNA): TGTGCCAGCAGCTTAGTCTTTACTAGCGGGAGGGTTTGGAATGAGCAGTTCTTC. Its protein product is CASSLVFTSGRVWNEQFF.

This clone ranks as medium-sized (0.01 to 0.1%). The chain links TRBV7-6 to TRBJ1-2; perhaps TRBD1 as D (6 bases). This CDR3 has 16 residues. V lost 4 bases to trimming and J lost 0 bases, with 15 bases between them. Germline CDR1 is SGHVS and CDR2 is FNYEAQ. CDR3 protein: CASSSESGQANYGYTF. CDR3 DNA: TGTGCCAGCAGCTCCGAGTCGGGACAAGCTAACTATGGCTACACCTTC.

The chain is built from TRBV5-5 and TRBJ1-1; weak D call: TRBD1 (5 bases). Germline CDR1 and CDR2: SGHKS and YYEKEE (reference sequence). This CDR3 is built from 15 residues. V was cut by 4 bases and J by 6 bases, with 19 bases left in between. CDR3 sequence reads: CASSLRGGAGPEAFF. The CDR3 DNA is TGTGCCAGCAGCCTCCGGGGAGGGGCTGGCCCTGAAGCTTTCTTT.

The chain links TRBV7-6 to TRBJ1-1, with D perhaps matching TRBD1 (5 bases). The germline gives CDR1 SGHVS, CDR2 FNYEAQ. This CDR3 has 15 amino acids. V was shortened by 0 bases and J by 0 bases, with 8 bases between the two germline ends. CDR3 loop: CASSLAGTMNTEAFF. The CDR3 DNA reads TGTGCCAGCAGCTTAGCGGGGACTATGAACACTGAAGCTTTCTTT.

This clone was seen a single time. The chain recombines TRBV18 with TRBJ2-7; no clear D gene. Looked up from germline, CDR1 is KGHSH and CDR2 is LQKENI. Deletions cut 0 bases from V and 4 bases from J, with 7 bases between. The CDR3 runs 13 residues. The CDR3 loop reads CASSPPGKYEQYF. The CDR3 DNA sequence: TGTGCCAGCTCACCACCGGGCAAGTACGAGCAGTACTTC.

V and J are TRBV11-2 and TRBJ2-7; TRBD2 matches at 10 bases. The CDR3 is made up of 16 amino acids. With V trimmed by 1 base and J by 2 bases, 5 bases remained unmatched. Germline V CDR1 and CDR2: SGHAT, FQNNGV. Here the CDR3 DNA reads TGTGCCAGCAGCTTAGTCCTCCTAGCGGGAGCCTACGAGCAGTACTTC. This sequence encodes CASSLVLLAGAYEQYF.

This clone occurred a few times. The chain is built from TRBV7-9 and TRBJ2-3, with D hard to call. CDR1 SEHNR and CDR2 FQNEAQ come from the germline V gene (reference sequence). The CDR3 contains 12 residues. The germline V and J ends were trimmed by 0 bases and 6 bases, with 4 bases remaining between them. CDR3 nucleotides: TGTGCCAGCAGCTTAGCCGTTGATACGCAGTATTTT. Its protein is CASSLAVDTQYF.